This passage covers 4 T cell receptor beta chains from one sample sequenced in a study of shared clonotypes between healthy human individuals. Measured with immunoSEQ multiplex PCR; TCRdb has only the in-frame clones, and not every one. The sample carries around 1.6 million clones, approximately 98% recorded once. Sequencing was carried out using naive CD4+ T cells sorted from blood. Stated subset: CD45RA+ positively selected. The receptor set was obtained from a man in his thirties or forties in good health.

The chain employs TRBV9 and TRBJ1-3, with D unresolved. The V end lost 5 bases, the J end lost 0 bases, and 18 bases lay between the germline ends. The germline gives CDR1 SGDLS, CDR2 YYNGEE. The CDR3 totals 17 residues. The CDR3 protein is CASREPAGGSSGNTIYF. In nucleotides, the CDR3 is TGTGCCAGCAGGGAGCCAGCGGGCGGTTCCTCTGGAAACACCATATATTTT.

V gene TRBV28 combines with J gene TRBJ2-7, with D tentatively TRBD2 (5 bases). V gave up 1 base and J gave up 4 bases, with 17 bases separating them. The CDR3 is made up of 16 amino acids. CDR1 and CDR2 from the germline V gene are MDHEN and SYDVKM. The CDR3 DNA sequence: TGTGCCAGCAGTTTATCGAGGGCACAGATCCTTTACGAGCAGTACTTC. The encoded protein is CASSLSRAQILYEQYF.

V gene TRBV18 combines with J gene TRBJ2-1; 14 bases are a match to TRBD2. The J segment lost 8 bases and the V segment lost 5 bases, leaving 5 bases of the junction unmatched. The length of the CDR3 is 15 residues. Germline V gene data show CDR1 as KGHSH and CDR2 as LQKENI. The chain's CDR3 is CASSTGTSGSYEQFF. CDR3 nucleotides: TGTGCCAGCTCAACCGGGACTAGCGGGAGCTATGAGCAGTTCTTC.

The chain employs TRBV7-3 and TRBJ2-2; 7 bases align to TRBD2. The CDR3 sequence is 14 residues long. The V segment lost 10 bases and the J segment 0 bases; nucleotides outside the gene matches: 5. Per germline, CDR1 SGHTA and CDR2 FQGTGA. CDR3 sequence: CATGSGPNTGELFF. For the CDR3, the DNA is TGTGCCACCGGTAGCGGGCCGAACACCGGGGAGCTGTTTTTT. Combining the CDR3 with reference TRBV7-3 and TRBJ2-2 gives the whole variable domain GAGVSQTPSNKVTEKGKYVELRCDPISGHTALYWYRQSLGQGPEFLIYFQGTGAADDSGLPNDRFFAVRPEGSVSTLKIQRTERGDSAVYLCATGSGPNTGELFFGEGSRLTVL.